This TCR beta chain appears in the sequencing data of a study of T cell changes during pregnancy in multiple sclerosis. The CDR3 has 15 residues. Germline V gene lookup returns CDR1 LNHDA and CDR2 SQIVND (reference sequence). V shed 7 bases and J 6 bases; nucleotides not matched to a gene: 12. The protocol was immunoSEQ multiplex PCR, while the TCRdb copy is restricted to in-frame clones and leaves out a portion. The data hold 40,000 or so clones, with approximately 93% observed a single time. This clonotype was obtained from a female donor with multiple sclerosis, enrolled in a pregnancy study. The chain links TRBV19 to TRBJ1-5; 7 nucleotides line up with TRBD1. The sample was CD8+ T cells from peripheral blood mononuclear cells, taken in the third trimester of pregnancy. CDR3 DNA sequence: TGTGCCAGTACCTCCGGGACAGAAGATTCTCAGCCCCAGCATTTT. Its translation is CASTSGTEDSQPQHF.